These T cell receptor beta chains were read from a single sample in a study of cytomegalovirus exposure and HLA in healthy donors. Assay used: immunoSEQ multiplex PCR; TCRdb lists only in-frame clones, some missing. The ten most abundant clones cover 0.59% of a sample with approximately 110,000 clones. The sequenced material came from PBMCs. The source of these receptors is a man in his forties or fifties in good health and CMV-seronegative. Both conserved end residues are part of each CDR3. A D gene is named only where the DNA matches it firmly.

j_gene: TRBJ2-7; d_gene: -; len: 15; v_gene: TRBV4-3; CDR3nt: TGCGCCAGCAGCTTGGAAGGCGGAGGGGAACACGAGCAGTACTTC; CDR3aa: CASSLEGGGEHEQYF
j_gene: TRBJ1-1; d_gene: -; len: 16; v_gene: TRBV19; CDR3nt: TGTGCCAGTAGTATAGGCAGGGGCGGGTTTAACACTGAAGCTTTCTTT; CDR3aa: CASSIGRGGFNTEAFF
j_gene: TRBJ2-3; d_gene: -; len: 15; v_gene: TRBV11-2; CDR3nt: TGTGCCAGCAGCTTTTTGGGGGGACGCACAGATACGCAGTATTTT; CDR3aa: CASSFLGGRTDTQYF
j_gene: TRBJ1-1; d_gene: TRBD1; len: 14; v_gene: TRBV9; CDR3nt: TGTGCCAGCAGCATGTATCAGGGGGCGGGTAAAGCTTTCTTT; CDR3aa: CASSMYQGAGKAFF
j_gene: TRBJ1-4; d_gene: -; len: 14; v_gene: TRBV5-6; CDR3nt: TGTGCCAGCAGCCCCAATCCAACTAATGAAAAACTGTTTTTT; CDR3aa: CASSPNPTNEKLFF
j_gene: TRBJ2-1; d_gene: TRBD2; len: 20; v_gene: TRBV4-3; CDR3nt: TGCGCCAGCAGCCAAGATTCCCGCCCCGGTCTAGCGGGAGTCGTTAATGAGCAGTTCTTC; CDR3aa: CASSQDSRPGLAGVVNEQFF
j_gene: TRBJ2-1; d_gene: TRBD2; len: 15; v_gene: TRBV5-4; CDR3nt: TGTGCCAGCAGTGAGACTAGCGGACCTGGGAATGAGCAGTTCTTC; CDR3aa: CASSETSGPGNEQFF
j_gene: TRBJ1-4; d_gene: -; len: 14; v_gene: TRBV6-5; CDR3nt: TGTGCCAGCACCCGAGGGGGAGTTGGTGAAAAACTGTTTTTT; CDR3aa: CASTRGGVGEKLFF
j_gene: TRBJ1-4; d_gene: TRBD1; len: 15; v_gene: TRBV5-1; CDR3nt: TGCGCCAGCAGCGCCAGGACAGGGTCGGATGAAAAACTGTTTTTT; CDR3aa: CASSARTGSDEKLFF
j_gene: TRBJ2-5; d_gene: TRBD1; len: 18; v_gene: TRBV7-9; CDR3nt: TGTGCCAGCAGCCCTGGACAGGCGAGTCAGGGGTACCAAGAGACCCAGTACTTC; CDR3aa: CASSPGQASQGYQETQYF
j_gene: TRBJ1-2; d_gene: -; len: 12; v_gene: TRBV2; CDR3nt: TGTGCCAGCGGGGGAGGTTTGCTAGGCTACACCTTC; CDR3aa: CASGGGLLGYTF
j_gene: TRBJ1-4; d_gene: TRBD1; len: 15; v_gene: TRBV5-4; CDR3nt: TGTGCCAGCAGCCCCGGGACAGCAACTAATGAAAAACTGTTTTTT; CDR3aa: CASSPGTATNEKLFF
j_gene: TRBJ2-2; d_gene: -; len: 17; v_gene: TRBV5-1; CDR3nt: TGCGCCAGCAGCTTGCGAGTTGGTAGCGGGAACACCGGGGAGCTGTTTTTT; CDR3aa: CASSLRVGSGNTGELFF
j_gene: TRBJ1-4; d_gene: -; len: 14; v_gene: TRBV18; CDR3nt: TGTGCCAGCTCACCACAGGGTAGAGGGGAAAAACTGTTTTTT; CDR3aa: CASSPQGRGEKLFF
j_gene: TRBJ1-1; d_gene: -; len: 12; v_gene: TRBV5-4; CDR3nt: TGTGCCAGCAGCCTTGATTCGTCGAGAGCTTTCTTT; CDR3aa: CASSLDSSRAFF
j_gene: TRBJ2-5; d_gene: -; len: 13; v_gene: TRBV5-1; CDR3nt: TGCGCCAGCAGCTTGCAGGTTCAAGAGACCCAGTACTTC; CDR3aa: CASSLQVQETQYF